The present TCR beta chain was sequenced within a study of cytomegalovirus exposure and HLA in healthy donors (dated by TCRdb to about 2017). With regard to the full study: An earlier analysis of some 620 of the donors reported 276 Gb of sequence data and 95 million to 130 million unique TCR beta sequences obtained from approximately 180 million T cells. An early release that covered about 600 HLA-typed donors contained about 290 gigabases of sequencing data and some 87 million unique TCR sequences. The genetic ancestry cluster associated with self-reported Caucasian donors included over 80% of the 300 to 400 genotyped donors. The aim of the study was to test whether cataloging public T cell receptors could identify signatures of past pathogen exposure. Using immunosequencing, the study profiled T cell repertoires from about 610 subjects and related those repertoires to cytomegalovirus serostatus. Besides the first cohort of roughly 700 subjects, a separate validation cohort made up of around 120 different subjects was used. The study combined high-throughput TCR immunosequencing, statistical association of individual TCRs with disease status, and machine learning to predict cytomegalovirus infection status. In a later analysis, previously published TCR beta repertoires from about 670 donors were re-analyzed and high-resolution HLA genotyping was added so that TCR occurrence patterns could be studied. Rather than using new phenotypic data, the later analysis identified candidate immune exposures from TCR beta sequences and from how often those sequences occurred across donors. In an earlier analysis of roughly 600 of the donors, high-throughput TCR beta sequencing was used to judge whether each TCR beta V gene segment behaved as functional or pseudogenic. Donor age, sex, ethnicity and CMV serostatus were compiled together with the repertoire data. A later genetic analysis used genome-wide SNP genotypes for 398 of the 666 donors, treating that subset as a discovery cohort. Every discovery cohort repertoire had been produced on one sequencing platform. Both class I and class II loci were covered by HLA typing, at four-digit resolution. The number of typed donors differed by locus: about 629-640 for A, B, C, DRB1 and DQB1; 500 to 550 for DQA1; over 600 for DPA1; and roughly 490 for DPB1. Five DR-DQ haplotypes were handled as single units for association and clustering, since linkage in the cohort was strong. Across around 400 genotyped donors of the cohort, an average of about 200,000 unique TCR beta nucleotide sequences per donor were sequenced, and roughly 17% of those sequences were non-productive. What the study reported, not specific to this receptor: Immune exposure information for the cohort was limited to CMV serostatus. In vitro tests confirmed that three of the cytomegalovirus-associated TCR beta chains recognize cytomegalovirus antigens. In a later analysis, most CMV-associated TCR beta chains were found to appear HLA-restricted, with HLA associations seemingly driven largely by CMV exposure. Compared with the approximately 710-donor mean, donors in an Asian-associated ancestry cluster had fewer N-insertions in productive TCRs, according to a later genetic analysis. In a later analysis, HLA-associated TCR beta chains showed more clonal expansion and lower generation probabilities than non-associated chains that were equally common. A later analysis found that TCR association rates varied across HLA loci, with DRB1 alleles showing the most associated TCRs and HLA-C alleles the fewest. A further reported finding was that TCR beta sequences accurately predicted the HLA-A and HLA-B alleles for most subjects in the first cohort. The cohort was sequenced for TCR beta chains only, and without alpha or paired-chain data the features that could be detected were limited. Correlated functional status among segregating V segments might be attributable to linkage disequilibrium, but an unknown experimental factor could not be ruled out. The presence/absence analyses assumed that sequencing depth was roughly uniform across donors, and that assumption may not be true. Because counts were too low, some 16 rarely observed V segments, including chromosome 9 orphons, were excluded from the earlier analysis of about 500 of the donors. At a false discovery rate of 0.05, a later analysis linked 16,000 or so TCR beta sequences to specific HLA alleles. A later genetic analysis associated a missense DCLRE1C variant with V-gene and J-gene trimming of TCR beta chains, and an independent cohort replicated the association. The authors suggested that the approach could potentially be extended to other disease states and immunological phenotypes. A total of 150 to 200 TCR beta chains were listed by the study as associated with cytomegalovirus. A cluster of highly shared sequence variants was judged likely to be a technical artifact of the sequencing pipeline. Most TCR sequences were seen in very few donors, while some public TCRs were found in many individuals. In an earlier analysis of more than 450 of the donors, most TCR beta V segments were observed in productive rearrangements about 90% or about 30% of the time, broadly matching IMGT annotations. Several of the top co-occurrence clusters appeared to be linked to parvovirus B19, influenza, CMV and Epstein-Barr virus, according to a later analysis. In both the original and validation cohorts, the classifier was reported to diagnose cytomegalovirus status with high specificity and sensitivity. When HLA alleles, especially DR and DQ, strongly co-occurred, attributing TCR associations to individual alleles was difficult. Because HLA typing was missing for some donors at each locus, association tests included only the typed subset.

Concerning this clone: Its antigen is unknown. One base away there is no much larger clone; base qualities are not given.

Library generation was performed with the immunoSEQ multiplex PCR assay. For the multiplex PCR, a mixture combining 60 forward primers for TCR Vbeta segments and 13 reverse primers for TCR Jbeta segments was used. The CDR3 region of rearranged TCR beta genes was amplified from genomic DNA by a multiplex PCR assay. The amplified TCR beta libraries were sequenced on the Illumina HiSeq System as 87-base-pair reads. The study's processing was this. A later analysis tallied roughly 78 million unique TCR beta chains across the 660 or so repertoires, and 10 million to 11 million of those chains were shared by two or more donors. Raw reads were error-corrected and collapsed into unique sequences by a nearest-neighbor algorithm in which closely related sequences were merged to remove PCR and sequencing errors. Alignment of CDR3 sequences to IMGT reference sequences was used to assign V, D and J gene segments. For a sequence to be retained, a match of at least six nucleotides to both a V gene segment and a J gene segment was required. Rearrangements were classified as productive when the CDR3 lacked stop codons and remained in frame with V and J, and all other rearrangements were classified as non-productive. CDR3 was defined according to IMGT convention as the region running from the second conserved V-encoded cysteine to the conserved J-encoded phenylalanine. The earlier analysis of about 640 of the donors excluded any sequence lacking an unambiguous match to a single V gene segment. An earlier analysis of 587 of the donors classified V segments as functional when productive rearrangements were above 56.7% and as segregating when the standard deviation between donors was above 5%. To diagnose cytomegalovirus status from the catalog of TCR beta chain sequences, a statistical classification framework was built. In a later analysis, TCR nucleotide sequences were compared against IMGT/GENE-DB human TR gene sequences so that V and J genes could be assigned. In a later analysis, CDR3 sequences and most-parsimonious VDJ recombination scenarios were assigned using the TCRdist pipeline. In a later analysis, every TCR beta chain was defined by the combination of its CDR3 amino acid sequence and its V-gene family, and reads without a unique V-gene family were dropped. As a way to deal with suspected cross-contamination and a sequencing artifact, a later analysis dropped 500 to 700 nucleotide sequences that were highly shared and had low generation probability. In a later analysis, a clonal expansion index was calculated for each public chain from normalized within-repertoire ranks of inferred template counts. In a later analysis, generation probabilities were computed with a VDJ recombination model fitted to out-of-frame rearrangements, and the resulting probabilities were checked against IGoR. Hypergeometric tests were used in a later analysis to score TCR-TCR, TCR-HLA and TCR-CMV co-occurrence, with a repertoire-size bias correction applied to the TCR pairs. A later analysis estimated false discovery rates by permuting HLA or CMV assignments 20 times. In a later analysis, co-occurring TCRs were grouped using DBSCAN, and TCRdist sequence similarity was added for clustering within HLA-allele-positive subsets. Co-occurrence clustering excluded repertoires with fewer than 30,000 or more than 120,000 public chains, plus five with anomalous nucleotide sharing. TCRdb obtained this table from immuneACCESS and retained in-frame rearrangements with V and J assigned. These tables miss some clones; where compared with another copy, unresolved V genes account for less than half of the shortfall, and the remainder is unexplained. From that table come the V and J calls and clone size; the DNA was used to work out D and trimming. The sample includes some 130,000 clones, with around 81% observed a single time. Around 1.9% of the sample is held by the ten biggest clonotypes.

In total, just over 650 healthy bone marrow donors made up the cohort. At the time of sampling, all cohort members were nominally healthy, though unrecorded immune exposures were likely present. The donor was CMV seronegative and belonged to the group of 350 or so seronegative cohort members. Every donor gave a peripheral blood sample, and the peripheral blood mononuclear cells from that sample were used for TCR beta sequencing. The Qiagen DNeasy Blood Extraction Kit was used to extract genomic DNA from the blood cell samples. Material: PBMCs. This receptor was identified in a woman in her 50s in good health and CMV-seronegative.

The base sequence is TGCGCCAGCAGCCTGGGGACAGGGATCAACTATGGCTACACCTTC. Its protein reads: CASSLGTGINYGYTF. The receptor chain draws on TRBV4-1 and TRBJ1-2; 9 central bases correspond to TRBD1. In the germline V gene, CDR1 corresponds to MGHRA and CDR2 to YSYEKL. Including the terminal cysteine and phenylalanine, the CDR3 comprises 15 residues. Here the CDR3 DNA is all that survives: 45 bases in frame from base 1. Compared with germline, V lacks 4 bases and J lacks 2 bases; bases without a gene match: 5.